This TCR beta chain was recovered during a study of T cell responses to AZD1222 COVID-19 vaccine. Sequenced by immunoSEQ multiplex PCR; TCRdb stores in-frame clones only, minus some. Here the sample spans 65,000 to 75,000 clones, roughly 91% being singletons. This clone was seen a few times. The CDR3 is 15 residues long. With V trimmed by 5 bases and J by 8 bases, 13 bases remained unmatched. CDR1 MNHEY and CDR2 SMNVEV come from the germline V gene (reference sequence). The sequences come from peripheral blood, collected 28 days after the second dose of the MenACWY control vaccine. The chain combines TRBV27 with TRBJ1-2, with 8 bases fitting TRBD1. The source of this sequence is an adult who received the MenACWY meningococcal vaccine as a control. This CDR3 reads CASSVTPGQGRGYTF. The CDR3 DNA reads as TGTGCCAGCAGTGTTACCCCCGGACAGGGAAGAGGCTACACCTTC.